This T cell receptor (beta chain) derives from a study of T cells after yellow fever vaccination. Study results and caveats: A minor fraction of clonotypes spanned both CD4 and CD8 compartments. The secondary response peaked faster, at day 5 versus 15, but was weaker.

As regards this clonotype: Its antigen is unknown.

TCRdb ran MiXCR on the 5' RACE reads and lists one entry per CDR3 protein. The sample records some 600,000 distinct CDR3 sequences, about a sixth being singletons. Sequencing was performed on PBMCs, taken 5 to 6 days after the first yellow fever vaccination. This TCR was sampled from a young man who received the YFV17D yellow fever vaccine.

The CDR3 loop is CSARGTEGSSPLHF. DNA for the CDR3: TGCAGTGCTAGAGGGACAGAGGGAAGTTCACCCCTCCACTTT. The chain combines TRBV20-1 with TRBJ1-6; D is possibly TRBD1 (6 bases). Looked up from germline, CDR1 is DFQATT and CDR2 is SNEGSKA (reference sequence). The CDR3 length is 14 residues. Trimming removed 1 base at V and 9 bases at J, with 13 bases between.